These 31 T cell receptor beta chains were all obtained from the same sample, sequenced in a study of control samples from healthy donors and cancer patients. Profiled with immunoSEQ multiplex PCR; TCRdb holds only in-frame clones, not every one. The data show 50,000 to 75,000 clones, around 90% seen once. The sequencing sample was made of PBMCs. The receptors here all came from a man aged 55-75 years with colorectal cancer.

The chain employs TRBV6-5 and TRBJ2-5; D is undetermined. CDR3 length: 15 amino acids. CDR1 is MNHEY and CDR2 is SVGAGI in the germline V gene. V lost 0 bases, J lost 5 bases, and 13 bases lay in between. The CDR3 DNA follows: TGTGCCAGCAGTTACTCGATATTTGCTCGTGAGACCCAGTACTTC. Protein product: CASSYSIFARETQYF.

This clone was counted between two and nine times. The sample carries other DNA sequences with the same CDR3. This rearrangement joins TRBV11-2 to TRBJ2-7; TRBD1 matches 7 bases. This CDR3 comprises 13 residues. Looked up from germline, CDR1 is SGHAT and CDR2 is FQNNGV. The trim removed 5 bases at V and 3 bases at J, leaving 4 bases unmatched. CDR3: CASSLTGDYEQYF. The DNA for the CDR3 is TGTGCCAGCAGCCTTACAGGGGACTACGAGCAGTACTTC.

This clone showed up just a few times. The rearrangement joins TRBV11-2 to TRBJ2-3; maybe TRBD1 (5 bases). The V end was cut by 4 bases, the J end by 2 bases, with 13 bases between. This CDR3 has 15 residues. Germline lookup yields CDR1 SGHAT and CDR2 FQNNGV. CDR3 in DNA: TGTGCCAGCAGCTACGGACAACATACCACAGATACGCAGTATTTT. Its translation is CASSYGQHTTDTQYF.

The chain joins TRBV7-3 to TRBJ2-5, with TRBD2 as a possible D gene (5 bases). The CDR3 sequence is 13 residues long. Trimming removed 2 bases at V and 10 bases at J, with 14 bases between. CDR1 SGHTA and CDR2 FQGTGA come from the germline V gene. The DNA of the CDR3 is TGTGCCAGCAGCTTAGAATGGAACGGGGACCAGTACTTC. Amino acid sequence: CASSLEWNGDQYF.

The count of this clone is one. The chain uses TRBV3-1 (or the pseudogene TRBV3-2) and TRBJ1-4; TRBD1 aligns across 11 bases. Germline trimming cut 2 bases from V and 10 bases from J; bases unmatched to any gene: 9. Germline lookup yields CDR1 LGHDT and CDR2 YNNKEL (reference sequence). This CDR3 comprises 16 residues. CDR3 protein: CASSQRMRTGGGKLFF. The CDR3 DNA reads as TGTGCCAGCAGCCAAAGAATGCGGACAGGGGGCGGAAAACTGTTTTTT.

The chain recombines TRBV18 with TRBJ1-3, with a possible D match to TRBD1 (5 bases). This CDR3 comprises 17 residues. Germline-derived CDR1 and CDR2 are KGHSH and LQKENI. Trimming cost V 2 bases and J 4 bases, with 18 bases left between them. The CDR3: CASSPSPGNTAGNTIYF. CDR3 nucleotide sequence: TGTGCCAGCTCACCAAGTCCAGGGAACACGGCCGGAAACACCATATATTTT. Full variable domain (outside the CDR3, taken from reference TRBV18 and TRBJ1-3): NAGVMQNPRHLVRRRGQEARLRCSPMKGHSHVYWYRQLPEEGLKFMVYLQKENIIDESGMPKERFSAEFPKEGPSILRIQQVVRGDSAAYFCASSPSPGNTAGNTIYFGEGSWLTVV.

The chain has TRBV11-2 and TRBJ2-7; 7 bases agree with TRBD1. Germline V lookup: CDR1 SGHAT, CDR2 FQNNGV. The CDR3 extends over 13 amino acids. With V trimmed by 6 bases and J by 7 bases, 9 bases remained unmatched. In DNA, the CDR3 is TGTGCCAGCAGTTCCGGGACAGCGACAGAGCAGTACTTC. Protein: CASSSGTATEQYF. Full variable domain (outside the CDR3, taken from reference TRBV11-2 and TRBJ2-7): EAGVAQSPRYKIIEKRQSVAFWCNPISGHATLYWYQQILGQGPKLLIQFQNNGVVDDSQLPKDRFSAERLKGVDSTLKIQPAKLEDSAVYLCASSSGTATEQYFGPGTRLTVT.

The chain is built from TRBV5-4 and TRBJ2-1, with D possibly matching TRBD1 (6 bases). CDR1 SGHNT and CDR2 YYREEE come from the germline V gene (reference sequence). The CDR3 contains 13 residues. Trimming pared 4 bases from V and 6 bases from J, leaving 11 bases between. CDR3 nucleotide sequence: TGTGCCAGCAGCCCTCCCAGGGGCAATGAGCAGTTCTTC. Residues: CASSPPRGNEQFF.

The rearrangement joins TRBV19 to TRBJ2-2; TRBD2 agrees at 12 bases. The CDR3 has 17 residues. Germline trimming cut 4 bases from V and 4 bases from J; bases unmatched to any gene: 7. The germline CDR1 and CDR2 sequences are LNHDA and SQIVND (reference sequence). CDR3 amino acids: CASSKASGGAFTGELFF. CDR3 nucleotides: TGTGCCAGTAGTAAGGCTAGCGGGGGGGCCTTCACCGGGGAGCTGTTTTTT.

This chain joins TRBV6-5 and TRBJ2-5, with 11 bases that match TRBD2. Trimming cost V 6 bases and J 5 bases; bases outside gene matches: 5. CDR3 size: 14 residues. Germline V gives CDR1 MNHEY, CDR2 SVGAGI. Here the CDR3 reads CASSIRLAGETQYF. As DNA, the CDR3 is TGTGCCAGCAGCATACGACTAGCGGGGGAGACCCAGTACTTC.

The chain is built from TRBV3-1 (or the pseudogene TRBV3-2) and TRBJ2-1, with D possibly matching TRBD1 (5 bases). The CDR3 contains 17 residues. The V gene lost 4 bases and the J gene lost 0 bases, with 16 bases spanning the gap. Germline V lookup: CDR1 LGHDT, CDR2 YNNKEL (reference sequence). The CDR3 loop is CASSPYSTASSYNEQFF. In nucleotides, the CDR3 is TGTGCCAGCAGCCCCTATTCGACAGCGAGCTCCTACAATGAGCAGTTCTTC.

In nucleotides, the CDR3 is TGTGCCAGCAGGGGGGGACTTGCAGAGACCCAGTACTTC. Its protein is CASRGGLAETQYF. This chain links TRBV2 with TRBJ2-5; tentatively, D is TRBD2 (6 bases). There are 13 residues in the CDR3. Germline V gives CDR1 SNHLY, CDR2 FYNNEI. V lost 6 bases and J 4 bases, leaving 12 bases between the germline ends.

V usage is TRBV5-1 and J usage is TRBJ2-1; no clear D. This CDR3 is built from 15 residues. Germline CDR1 and CDR2: SGHRS and YFSETQ. With 1 base removed from V and 4 bases from J, the gap between germline ends came to 12 bases. CDR3 DNA: TGCGCCAGCAGCTTGACCTTGGGCCCTTACAATGAGCAGTTCTTC. It specifies CASSLTLGPYNEQFF.

This chain links TRBV2 with TRBJ1-5, with D possibly being TRBD1 (5 bases). CDR1 SNHLY and CDR2 FYNNEI come from the germline V gene. The CDR3 totals 15 residues. The germline V and J ends were trimmed by 2 bases and 9 bases, with 17 bases remaining between them. The CDR3: CASSERPGAAAPQHF. DNA of the CDR3: TGTGCCAGCAGTGAACGACCCGGGGCAGCGGCGCCCCAGCATTTT.

This clone occurred a few times. The chain joins TRBV18 to TRBJ2-7; TRBD1 aligns across 7 bases. The CDR3 consists of 13 residues. Germline CDR1 reads KGHSH; CDR2 reads LQKENI. With V trimmed by 2 bases and J by 7 bases, 5 bases remained unmatched. For the CDR3, the DNA is TGTGCCAGCTCACCAGGGACAGCCCGGGAGCAGTACTTC. It encodes CASSPGTAREQYF.

The J gene is TRBJ2-4, the V gene TRBV9; 8 positions agree with TRBD2. The CDR3 spans 14 residues. J gave up 11 bases and V 0 bases, and 7 bases lay outside the gene matches. CDR1 and CDR2 from the germline V gene are SGDLS and YYNGEE. This chain's CDR3 is CASSVGRGGVVQYF. The CDR3 DNA reads TGTGCCAGCAGCGTAGGCCGGGGGGGCGTCGTTCAGTACTTC.

The chain uses TRBV24-1 and TRBJ2-2; D is perhaps TRBD1 (6 bases). From germline, CDR1 is KGHDR and CDR2 SFDVKD. The ends were cut back, 3 bases at V and 5 bases at J, with 12 bases in the middle. This CDR3 has 15 residues. This CDR3 reads CATSDPGTQTGELFF. In DNA form, the CDR3 reads TGTGCCACCAGTGATCCCGGGACACAAACCGGGGAGCTGTTTTTT.

The chain links TRBV2 to TRBJ1-3; D is undetermined. Looked up from germline, CDR1 is SNHLY and CDR2 is FYNNEI. The CDR3 is 13 amino acids. V lost 6 bases and J 0 bases, leaving 6 bases between the germline ends. CDR3 residues: CASRLSSGNTIYF. In DNA, the CDR3 is TGTGCCAGCAGGCTCTCCTCTGGAAACACCATATATTTT.

The chain is built from TRBV5-1 and TRBJ1-3; perhaps TRBD1 as D (5 bases). Germline V gene sequence: CDR1 SGHRS, CDR2 YFSETQ. V shed 6 bases and J shed 0 bases, with 10 bases lying between them. The CDR3 runs to 14 residues. CDR3 coding DNA: TGCGCCAGCAAGACAGTTCTCTCTGGAAACACCATATATTTT. It specifies CASKTVLSGNTIYF.

The chain employs TRBV5-1 and TRBJ1-2; weak D call: TRBD1 (6 bases). V was cut by 0 bases and J by 7 bases, with 10 bases left in between. The V gene's germline CDR1 is SGHRS and CDR2 YFSETQ. The CDR3 is made up of 13 amino acids. CDR3 coding DNA: TGCGCCAGCAGCTTGGACAGGGTACGTGGCTACACCTTC. This codes for CASSLDRVRGYTF.

This clone occurred a few times. The chain couples TRBV19 to TRBJ1-5; D remains unclear. This CDR3 is built from 14 residues. Germline loops: CDR1 LNHDA, CDR2 SQIVND (reference sequence). Trimming took 5 bases from V and 3 from J, leaving 11 bases between them. The DNA for the CDR3 is TGTGCCAGTAGTCGGGGTACCAACAATCAGCCCCAGCATTTT. Amino acid sequence: CASSRGTNNQPQHF.

This chain uses TRBV7-9 with TRBJ1-2; possibly TRBD1 for D (5 bases). Trimming removed 4 bases at V and 4 bases at J, with 13 bases between. CDR1 SEHNR and CDR2 FQNEAQ come from the germline V gene (reference sequence). The CDR3 runs to 14 residues. The CDR3 region is CASSSPRGGYGYTF. In nucleotides, the CDR3 is TGTGCCAGCAGCTCCCCCCGTGGGGGCTATGGCTACACCTTC.

This CDR3 reads CASSPTTAGAVAFF. Here the CDR3 DNA reads TGTGCCAGCAGCCCTACAACGGCAGGGGCCGTAGCTTTCTTT. J is TRBJ1-1 and V is TRBV14; possible D gene TRBD1, 6 bases. The CDR3 contains 14 residues. The V end was cut by 4 bases, the J end by 10 bases, with 19 bases between. Per germline, CDR1 SGHDN and CDR2 FVKESK.

The rearrangement links TRBV13 to TRBJ1-1; 7 bases align to TRBD1. The CDR3 has 15 amino acids. Germline values: CDR1 PRHDT, CDR2 FYEKMQ (reference sequence). With V trimmed by 5 bases and J by 0 bases, 6 bases remained unmatched. The CDR3 coding sequence is TGTGCCAGCAGCCAAAGGGACAGCCTGAACACTGAAGCTTTCTTT. It yields the protein CASSQRDSLNTEAFF.

The chain links TRBV11-3 to TRBJ2-5, with 9 bases matching TRBD2. This CDR3 has 13 amino acids. Losses at the gene ends were 5 bases for V and 5 bases for J; bases not matched to a gene: 3. The germline V gene has CDR1 SGHNT and CDR2 YENEEA. The CDR3 is CASSRSGGETQYF. In DNA, the CDR3 is TGTGCCAGCAGCCGTAGCGGGGGCGAGACCCAGTACTTC.

This chain uses TRBV7-9 with TRBJ2-7, with 10 positions matching TRBD1. Germline CDR1 and CDR2: SEHNR and FQNEAQ (reference sequence). Germline trimming cut 5 bases from V and 2 bases from J; bases unmatched to any gene: 3. This CDR3 has 14 residues. CDR3 in DNA: TGTGCCAGCAGCGGGACAGGGGCCACCTACGAGCAGTACTTC. Protein sequence: CASSGTGATYEQYF.

DNA of the CDR3: TGTGCCAGCAGCTTGGGGAGGGGGCGTTTTTACAATGAGCAGTTCTTC. It codes for CASSLGRGRFYNEQFF. The chain couples TRBV7-3 to TRBJ2-1; the D call may be TRBD1 or TRBD2 (7 bases each). This CDR3 contains 16 residues. Trimming left V 3 bases short and J 4 bases short, with 16 bases between. Germline CDR1 reads SGHTA; CDR2 reads FQGTGA.

This chain links TRBV7-6 with TRBJ2-3; 11 bases agree with TRBD2. Germline CDR1 is SGHVS and CDR2 is FNYEAQ. The ends lost 5 bases at V and 3 bases at J; junction bases unmatched: 4. CDR3 length: 15 residues. The CDR3 DNA follows: TGTGCCAGCAGCGATAGCGGGGGGGGAACAGATACGCAGTATTTT. Translation gives CASSDSGGGTDTQYF. The complete variable domain, with remaining parts taken from reference TRBV7-6 and TRBJ2-3, reads GAGVSQSPRYKVTKRGQDVALRCDPISGHVSLYWYRQALGQGPEFLTYFNYEAQQDKSGLPNDRFSAERPEGSISTLTIQRTEQRDSAMYRCASSDSGGGTDTQYFGPGTRLTVL.

The rearrangement uses TRBV6-5 and TRBJ1-4; D possibly corresponds to TRBD1 (5 bases). Germline V gene sequence: CDR1 MNHEY, CDR2 SVGAGI. This CDR3 is built from 16 residues. Trimming took 0 bases from V and 7 from J, leaving 15 bases between them. In DNA form, the CDR3 reads TGTGCCAGCAGTTACTCGGGGACCTCCTCCGGTGAAAAACTGTTTTTT. It is translated as CASSYSGTSSGEKLFF.

The rearrangement uses TRBV19 and TRBJ2-6; D is perhaps TRBD1 (6 bases). Germline V gene data show CDR1 as LNHDA and CDR2 as SQIVND (reference sequence). CDR3 length equals 21 residues. Trimming removed 0 bases from V and 2 bases from J, with 23 bases in between. Here the CDR3 reads CASSIDSFYDRRPPGANVLTF. The CDR3 bases are TGTGCCAGTAGTATAGATAGTTTTTACGACAGGCGTCCCCCTGGGGCCAACGTCCTGACTTTC.

This chain uses TRBV29-1 with TRBJ1-5; D is perhaps TRBD1 (6 bases). In germline, CDR1 is SQVTM, CDR2 ANQGSEA. The CDR3 has 13 residues. Trimming took off 5 bases at V and 4 bases at J, with 12 bases between the two ends. The CDR3 region is CSVQGHLNQPQHF. The CDR3 region has the DNA TGCAGCGTTCAGGGACACCTTAATCAGCCCCAGCATTTT. Full variable domain (missing parts from reference TRBV29-1 and TRBJ1-5): SAVISQKPSRDICQRGTSLTIQCQVDSQVTMMFWYRQQPGQSLTLIATANQGSEATYESGFVIDKFPISRPNLTFSTLTVSNMSPEDSSIYLCSVQGHLNQPQHFGDGTRLSIL.